This T cell receptor beta chain originates from a study of T cell responses to AZD1222 COVID-19 vaccine. Study-wide findings and caveats: Spike-specific TCR breadth and depth grew following two AZD1222 doses.

TCRdb's table, derived via immunoSEQ multiplex PCR, lists solely in-frame clones and lacks some. The sample lists 100,000 or so clones, roughly 80% occurring once. Looked up from germline, CDR1 is SGHDN and CDR2 is FVKESK. The V gene lost 4 bases and the J gene lost 2 bases, with 10 bases spanning the gap. The CDR3 runs 14 residues. Note on this clone: Its target is unknown.

V gene TRBV14 combines with J gene TRBJ2-3, with D possibly TRBD2 on 6 matching bases. The sample was peripheral blood, taken on day 0 of AZD1222 vaccination. This receptor was taken from an adult in good health. The CDR3 protein is CASSLGGITDTQYF. DNA for the CDR3: TGTGCCAGCAGCCTAGGCGGGATCACAGATACGCAGTATTTT.